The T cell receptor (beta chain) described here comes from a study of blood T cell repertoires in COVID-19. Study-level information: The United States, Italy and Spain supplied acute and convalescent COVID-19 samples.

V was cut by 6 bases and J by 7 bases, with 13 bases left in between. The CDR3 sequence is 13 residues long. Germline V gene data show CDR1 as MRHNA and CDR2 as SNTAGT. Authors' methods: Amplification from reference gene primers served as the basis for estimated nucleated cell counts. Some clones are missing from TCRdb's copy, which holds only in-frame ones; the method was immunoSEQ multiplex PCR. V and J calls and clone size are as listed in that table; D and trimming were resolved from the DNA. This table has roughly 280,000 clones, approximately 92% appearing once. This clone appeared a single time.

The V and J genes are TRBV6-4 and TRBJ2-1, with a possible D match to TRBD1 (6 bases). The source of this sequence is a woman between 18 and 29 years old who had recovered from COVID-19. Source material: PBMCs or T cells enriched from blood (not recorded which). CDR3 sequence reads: CASSQWTANEQFF. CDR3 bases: TGTGCCAGCAGCCAATGGACAGCAAATGAGCAGTTCTTC.